This TCR beta chain was identified in a study of response to subunit inactivated influenza vaccine. Overall study results and limits: There was a suggestion from the authors that each seasonal influenza vaccination recruits few new T cells.

With regard to this clonotype: Its antigen is unknown.

The CDR3 is 15 amino acids. The germline gives CDR1 ENHRY, CDR2 SYGVKD. V was cut by 0 bases and J by 1 base, with 9 bases left in between. TCRdb reprocessed the RT-PCR reads via MiXCR and lists one record per CDR3 protein. Of roughly 500,000 distinct CDR3 sequences in the sample, about 15% were seen once. The source of this sequence is a man between 50 and 75 years old who received an inactivated influenza vaccine. The rearrangement uses TRBV10-3 and TRBJ1-1; no reliable D call. The material was CD4+ T cells sorted from PBMCs, obtained about 23 months after vaccination. CDR3 loop: CAISESWEGNTEAFF. CDR3 nucleotide sequence: TGTGCCATCAGTGAGTCATGGGAGGGGAACACTGAAGCTTTCTTT.